Presented here are 5 T cell receptor beta chains from one specimen sequenced in a study of CD8 T cells in Susac syndrome (dated by TCRdb to the late 2010s). The library was built by means of the immunoSEQ multiplex PCR assay. RNA was extracted using the RNeasy kit, and about 0.5 to 1 ug of the RNA was reverse transcribed with random hexamers. In-frame beta chains were kept once TCRdb had trimmed the public reads at Q25 with fastp and called clones with MiXCR. Rows are combined by CDR3 protein, so each entry shows the most common genes and DNA. For this sample there are about 290,000 distinct CDR3 sequences; about 82% appear just once. Around 0.22% of the sample lies in the top ten. The sample was CD8+ T cells from PBMCs. Receptors were obtained from a human donor with multiple sclerosis.

The chain joins TRBV12-3 or TRBV12-4 to TRBJ1-1; 7 bases fit TRBD1. With 5 bases clipped from V and 5 bases from J, the junction kept 8 bases outside the gene matches. This CDR3 has 14 amino acids. CDR3: CASSGDRDRTEAFF. For the CDR3, the DNA is TGTGCCAGCAGTGGGGACCGGGACAGAACTGAAGCTTTCTTT.

The chain is built from TRBV15 and TRBJ2-1, with D unclear. Germline CDR1 and CDR2: LNHNV and YYDKDF (reference sequence). V lost 0 bases and J lost 3, with 9 bases in between. The CDR3 is made up of 15 amino acids. CDR3: CATSRDRAVYNEQFF. The CDR3, as DNA: TGTGCCACCAGCAGAGACCGGGCGGTCTACAATGAGCAGTTCTTC.

The V and J genes are TRBV30 and TRBJ1-2, with TRBD1 identical over 7 bases. Germline V gives CDR1 GTSNPN, CDR2 SVGIG (reference sequence). V gave up 5 bases and J gave up 5 bases; unmatched junction bases: 11. The CDR3 is 14 amino acids. The CDR3 loop reads CAWAGQLQSYGYTF. The CDR3 DNA reads TGTGCCTGGGCGGGACAGCTGCAGAGTTATGGCTACACCTTC.

CDR3 loop: CASSLIQSYTGELFF. The CDR3 nucleotides read TGTGCCAGCAGCTTAATACAGTCCTACACCGGGGAGCTGTTTTTT. The gene calls are TRBV13 and TRBJ2-2; no firm D call. With 2 bases removed from V and 3 bases from J, the gap between germline ends came to 10 bases. Germline V gene data show CDR1 as PRHDT and CDR2 as FYEKMQ (reference sequence). CDR3 length: 15 amino acids.

The chain uses TRBV12-3 or TRBV12-4 and TRBJ1-1; possibly TRBD1 for D (5 bases). The length of the CDR3 is 15 residues. V gave up 7 bases and J gave up 2 bases, with 17 bases separating them. CDR3: CASTFRGRTNTEAFF. The CDR3 DNA follows: TGTGCCAGCACATTCCGGGGACGGACCAACACTGAAGCTTTCTTT.